The TCR beta chain described here comes from a study of T cell clonotyping in hematopoietic cell transplantation. Measured with immunoSEQ multiplex PCR; TCRdb has only the in-frame clones, and not every one. Here the sample spans about 15,000 clones, about 71% being singletons. As concerns this clone: Its antigen is unidentified.

Whole-study findings and limits: Few recipient clonotypes overlapped donors; over 97% were de novo at given depth.

This CDR3 has 14 residues. Germline assignment: CDR1 SEHNR and CDR2 FQNEAQ (reference sequence). The V and J ends lost 1 base and 7 bases, in that order; junction bases with no gene match: 4. V gene TRBV7-9 combines with J gene TRBJ1-5; TRBD1 agrees at 7 bases. Sequenced input: peripheral blood mononuclear cells. The receptor comes from a woman aged 55-70 years in good health. Some clones in this sample may be carry-over from other donors' samples. CDR3 DNA: TGTGCCAGCAGCTTAGGTGCAGGGGGGCAGCCCCAGCATTTT. Amino acid sequence: CASSLGAGGQPQHF. The full variable domain, its missing parts supplied by reference TRBV7-9 and TRBJ1-5, is DTGVSQNPRHKITKRGQNVTFRCDPISEHNRLYWYRQTLGQGPEFLTYFQNEAQLEKSRLLSDRFSAERPKGSFSTLEIQRTEQGDSAMYLCASSLGAGGQPQHFGDGTRLSIL.